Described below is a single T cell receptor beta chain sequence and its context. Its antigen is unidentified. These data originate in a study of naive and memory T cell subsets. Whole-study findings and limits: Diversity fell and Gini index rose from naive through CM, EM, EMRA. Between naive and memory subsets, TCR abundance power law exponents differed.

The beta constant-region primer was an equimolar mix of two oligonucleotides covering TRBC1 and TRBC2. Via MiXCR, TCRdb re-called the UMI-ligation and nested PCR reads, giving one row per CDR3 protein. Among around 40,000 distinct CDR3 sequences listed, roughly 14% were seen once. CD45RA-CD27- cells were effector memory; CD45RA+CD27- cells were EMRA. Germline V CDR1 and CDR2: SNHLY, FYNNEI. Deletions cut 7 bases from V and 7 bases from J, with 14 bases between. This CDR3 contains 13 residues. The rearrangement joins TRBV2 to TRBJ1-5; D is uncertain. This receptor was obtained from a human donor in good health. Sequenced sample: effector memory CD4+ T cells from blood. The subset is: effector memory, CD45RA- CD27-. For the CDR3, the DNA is TGTGCCAGCAACACGGACGGTCGGCAGCCCCAGCATTTT. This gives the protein CASNTDGRQPQHF.